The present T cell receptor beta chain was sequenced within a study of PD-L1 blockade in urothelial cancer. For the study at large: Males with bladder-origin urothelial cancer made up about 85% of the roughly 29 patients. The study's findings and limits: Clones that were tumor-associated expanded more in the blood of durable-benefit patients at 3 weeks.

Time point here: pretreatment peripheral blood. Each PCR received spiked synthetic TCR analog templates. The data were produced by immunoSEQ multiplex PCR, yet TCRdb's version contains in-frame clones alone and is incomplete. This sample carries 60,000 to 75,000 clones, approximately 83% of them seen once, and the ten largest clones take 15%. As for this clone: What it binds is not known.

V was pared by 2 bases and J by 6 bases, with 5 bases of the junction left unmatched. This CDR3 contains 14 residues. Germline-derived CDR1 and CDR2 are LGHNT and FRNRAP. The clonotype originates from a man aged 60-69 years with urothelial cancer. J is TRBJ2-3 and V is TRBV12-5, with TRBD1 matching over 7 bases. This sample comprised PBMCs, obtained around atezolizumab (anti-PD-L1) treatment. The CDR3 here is CASGLHRGLDTQYF. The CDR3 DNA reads TGTGCTAGTGGTTTGCACAGGGGATTGGATACGCAGTATTTT. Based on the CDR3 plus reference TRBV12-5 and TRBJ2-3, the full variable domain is DARVTQTPRHKVTEMGQEVTMRCQPILGHNTVFWYRQTMMQGLELLAYFRNRAPLDDSGMPKDRFSAEMPDATLATLKIQPSEPRDSAVYFCASGLHRGLDTQYFGPGTRLTVL.